Each of the 30 T cell receptor beta chains below was sequenced from the same sample in a study of T cell changes during pregnancy in multiple sclerosis (dated by TCRdb to between 2018 and 2021). Library preparation was by the immunoSEQ multiplex PCR assay. TCRdb holds this immuneACCESS table with in-frame rearrangements only. Some clones are missing; in checked studies, unresolved V genes explain under half, and the rest has no known cause. The sample table holds some 70,000 clones, of which over 85% were seen once. Less than 2.5% of the sample rests with the top ten. The starting material was peripheral blood, obtained in the second trimester of pregnancy. Every receptor here comes from a female donor in good health, enrolled as a control in a pregnancy study.

This clone was counted a few times. This rearrangement joins TRBV28 to TRBJ1-6, with 11 bases identical to TRBD1. This CDR3 has 15 amino acids. V shed 6 bases, J shed 8 bases, and the junction held 6 bases outside the gene matches. CDR1 is MDHEN and CDR2 is SYDVKM in the germline V gene. The DNA for the CDR3 is TGTGCCAGCAGCCCAGGGACAGGGGGATATTCACCCCTCCACTTT. Its translation: CASSPGTGGYSPLHF.

With regard to this clone: Within the sample, other DNA sequences also encode this same CDR3. The chain employs TRBV28 and TRBJ2-7; possible D gene TRBD1, 6 bases. The CDR3 has 12 amino acids. Trimming pared 7 bases from V and 2 bases from J, leaving 9 bases between. The germline V gene has CDR1 MDHEN and CDR2 SYDVKM. The CDR3 reads CASKQGPYEQYF. The CDR3 DNA sequence: TGTGCCAGCAAACAGGGCCCCTACGAGCAGTACTTC.

The chain has TRBV11-2 and TRBJ1-1; 7 bases match TRBD1. Per the germline V gene, CDR1 is SGHAT and CDR2 is FQNNGV. The CDR3 is 15 residues long. The V gene end was trimmed by 4 bases and the J gene end by 0 bases; junction bases not matched to a gene: 5. CDR3 bases: TGTGCCAGCAGCTCGGGGGACAGCATGAACACTGAAGCTTTCTTT. Its translation is CASSSGDSMNTEAFF.

The CDR3 DNA sequence: TGTGCCAGCAGTGATGGGACAGTAAATGAAAAACTGTTTTTT. It encodes CASSDGTVNEKLFF. V is TRBV2 and J is TRBJ1-4; 7 bases fit TRBD1. The J segment lost 5 bases and the V segment lost 3 bases, leaving 3 bases of the junction unmatched. The CDR3 length is 14 residues. Germline-derived CDR1 and CDR2 are SNHLY and FYNNEI.

The chain carries TRBV19 and TRBJ1-2; 10 bases match TRBD1. The trim removed 7 bases at V and 8 bases at J, leaving 13 bases unmatched. Germline assignment: CDR1 LNHDA and CDR2 SQIVND (reference sequence). CDR3 length equals 15 residues. The CDR3 spells CASTFPGTGAGGYTF. The CDR3 coding sequence is TGTGCCAGTACCTTTCCCGGGACAGGGGCAGGAGGCTACACCTTC.

This clone has a single count. The chain is built from TRBV7-2 and TRBJ2-2; perhaps TRBD2 as D (6 bases). This CDR3 has 16 residues. Trimming cost V 2 bases and J 1 base, with 11 bases left between them. The germline V gene encodes CDR1 SGHTA and CDR2 FQGNSA. The CDR3 spells CASSLLGGMNTGELFF. CDR3 DNA: TGTGCCAGCAGCTTACTTGGGGGGATGAACACCGGGGAGCTGTTTTTT.

V usage is TRBV7-2 and J usage is TRBJ2-6, with 10 bases fitting TRBD2. Trimming took 5 bases from V and 0 from J; bases not matched to a gene: 4. The V gene's germline CDR1 is SGHTA and CDR2 FQGNSA. The CDR3 runs to 17 residues. CDR3 sequence reads: CASSPLAGDSGANVLTF. CDR3 coding DNA: TGTGCCAGCAGCCCGCTAGCGGGGGACTCTGGGGCCAACGTCCTGACTTTC.

This clone was found many times. The V call is TRBV6-5, the J call TRBJ1-6, with D tentatively TRBD1 (6 bases). Germline CDR1 MNHEY, CDR2 SVGAGI. The CDR3 loop spans 15 amino acids. V was clipped by 5 bases and J by 10 bases, with 18 bases between them. Here the CDR3 reads CASSTQGGGSSPLHF. CDR3 coding DNA: TGTGCCAGCAGTACCCAAGGGGGGGGCAGCTCACCCCTCCACTTT.

The chain links TRBV28 to TRBJ2-6; 9 bases agree with TRBD2. From germline, CDR1 is MDHEN and CDR2 SYDVKM. V lost 2 bases to trimming and J lost 2 bases; unmatched junction nucleotides: 4. This CDR3 is built from 17 residues. The DNA of the CDR3 is TGTGCCAGCAGTTTAGTTGCGGGGGGGACTGGGGCCAACGTCCTGACTTTC. It encodes CASSLVAGGTGANVLTF.

The V gene is TRBV7-8, the J gene TRBJ1-1; the match to TRBD1 covers 8 bases. Per germline, CDR1 SGHVS and CDR2 FQNEAQ. CDR3 length: 15 residues. The junction had 1 base not matched to a gene; V was cut back by 1 base and J by 0 bases. This chain's CDR3 is CASSLGQGMNTEAFF. The CDR3, as DNA: TGTGCCAGCAGCTTAGGACAGGGGATGAACACTGAAGCTTTCTTT. The variable domain in full, with the rest retrieved from reference TRBV7-8 and TRBJ1-1, is GAGVSQSPRYKVAKRGQDVALRCDPISGHVSLFWYQQALGQGPEFLTYFQNEAQLDKSGLPSDRFFAERPEGSVSTLKIQRTQQEDSAVYLCASSLGQGMNTEAFFGQGTRLTVV.

The chain carries TRBV5-1 and TRBJ2-7, with TRBD2 matching over 7 bases. The CDR3 is made up of 14 amino acids. The trim removed 2 bases at V and 4 bases at J, leaving 6 bases unmatched. CDR1 and CDR2 (germline): SGHRS, YFSETQ. The CDR3 DNA reads TGCGCCAGCAGCTTTTCCGGGGGGACTTACGAGCAGTACTTC. Translation: CASSFSGGTYEQYF. The full variable domain, in which reference TRBV5-1 and TRBJ2-7 provide the parts outside the CDR3, is KAGVTQTPRYLIKTRGQQVTLSCSPISGHRSVSWYQQTPGQGLQFLFEYFSETQRNKGNFPGRFSGRQFSNSRSEMNVSTLELGDSALYLCASSFSGGTYEQYFGPGTRLTVT.

This clone showed up just once. The chain uses TRBV2 and TRBJ2-5; perhaps TRBD2 as D (6 bases). The CDR3 spans 15 residues. Trimming removed 5 bases at V and 5 bases at J, with 18 bases between. Germline loops: CDR1 SNHLY, CDR2 FYNNEI. CDR3 residues: CASSSRETPEETQYF. In DNA, the CDR3 is TGTGCCAGCAGTAGCCGGGAGACTCCCGAGGAGACCCAGTACTTC.

The chain is built from TRBV9 and TRBJ2-1; D gene ambiguous. Germline V gene lookup returns CDR1 SGDLS and CDR2 YYNGEE. This CDR3 has 12 amino acids. Between the trimmed V and J ends, which lost 1 base and 6 bases, there was a span of 5 bases. The CDR3 sequence: CASSVSGNEQFF. DNA for the CDR3: TGTGCCAGCAGCGTATCGGGCAATGAGCAGTTCTTC.

The V gene is TRBV4-2, the J gene TRBJ1-5, with TRBD1 matching 7 bases. The V gene's germline CDR1 is LGHNA and CDR2 YNFKEQ. The V gene end was trimmed by 1 base and the J gene end by 2 bases; junction bases not matched to a gene: 2. The CDR3 runs to 15 residues. This CDR3 reads CASSQGQGGNQPQHF. DNA of the CDR3: TGTGCCAGCAGCCAAGGACAGGGCGGCAATCAGCCCCAGCATTTT.

The chain recombines TRBV6-9 with TRBJ2-5, with D possibly being TRBD1 (6 bases). The CDR3 covers 13 residues. V was trimmed by 4 bases and J by 2 bases, leaving 8 bases between them. Germline V gene data show CDR1 as MNHGY and CDR2 as SVAAGI. CDR3: CASSFTGQETQYF. In DNA form, the CDR3 reads TGTGCCAGCAGTTTTACAGGGCAAGAGACCCAGTACTTC.

This rearrangement joins TRBV4-1 to TRBJ2-5, with D possibly being TRBD2 (5 bases). Germline CDR1 MGHRA, CDR2 YSYEKL. This CDR3 region has 16 residues. Trimming removed 1 base from V and 2 bases from J, with 14 bases in between. The CDR3 spells CASSQGPRTGQETQYF. The DNA for the CDR3 is TGCGCCAGCAGCCAAGGCCCCCGGACGGGACAAGAGACCCAGTACTTC.

This clone was seen more than once but under ten times. The J gene is TRBJ2-1, the V gene TRBV19, with TRBD1 identical over 8 bases. The CDR3 has 13 residues. Trimming at V came to 3 bases and at J to 10 bases, leaving 5 bases not matched to a gene. CDR1 LNHDA and CDR2 SQIVND come from the germline V gene (reference sequence). The CDR3 reads CASSITGDREQFF. Here the CDR3 DNA reads TGTGCCAGTAGTATTACAGGGGACAGGGAGCAGTTCTTC.

This clone occurred once. This sequence joins TRBV2 and TRBJ1-1, with a tentative D call TRBD1 (5 bases). With 5 bases removed from V and 5 bases from J, the gap between germline ends came to 12 bases. The germline gives CDR1 SNHLY, CDR2 FYNNEI. CDR3 length: 13 amino acids. In DNA form, the CDR3 reads TGTGCCAGCAGTCAGGGCCATGGGACTGAAGCTTTCTTT. This sequence encodes CASSQGHGTEAFF.

The chain employs TRBV28 and TRBJ1-4; maybe TRBD1 (5 bases). Trimming pared 8 bases from V and 5 bases from J, leaving 15 bases between. The CDR3 runs to 14 residues. CDR1 is MDHEN, CDR2 SYDVKM, per germline. DNA of the CDR3: TGTGCCAGCCACGAGACAGTGAGGAATGAAAAACTGTTTTTT. Amino acids: CASHETVRNEKLFF. Filled out from reference TRBV28 and TRBJ1-4, the complete variable domain reads DVKVTQSSRYLVKRTGEKVFLECVQDMDHENMFWYRQDPGLGLRLIYFSYDVKMKEKGDIPEGYSVSREKKERFSLILESASTNQTSMYLCASHETVRNEKLFFGSGTQLSVL.

This CDR3 is CASRDSGGEKLFF. CDR3 nucleotides: TGTGCCAGCAGAGACTCCGGGGGTGAAAAACTGTTTTTT. The chain carries TRBV7-9 and TRBJ1-4, with D possibly matching TRBD1 (5 bases). Germline CDR1 reads SEHNR; CDR2 reads FQNEAQ (reference sequence). The CDR3 loop spans 13 amino acids. V dropped 6 bases and J dropped 7 bases, with 12 bases sitting between them.

The V and J genes are TRBV2 and TRBJ2-7, with a weak D call TRBD1 (6 bases). The V and J ends lost 4 bases and 0 bases respectively, with 13 bases between them. CDR3 length: 15 amino acids. Germline V CDR1 and CDR2: SNHLY, FYNNEI. The chain's CDR3 is CASSGGQGSSYEQYF. CDR3 nucleotide sequence: TGTGCCAGCAGTGGGGGGCAGGGCAGCTCCTACGAGCAGTACTTC.

The chain recombines TRBV5-4 with TRBJ2-3; 9 bases are shared with TRBD1. V gave up 4 bases and J gave up 3 bases; unmatched junction bases: 9. The germline gives CDR1 SGHNT, CDR2 YYREEE (reference sequence). The length of the CDR3 is 16 residues. CDR3 nucleotides: TGTGCCAGCAGCCTAAACACAGGGGGCGGAACAGATACGCAGTATTTT. Its translation: CASSLNTGGGTDTQYF. The complete variable domain, with remaining parts taken from reference TRBV5-4 and TRBJ2-3, reads ETGVTQSPTHLIKTRGQQVTLRCSSQSGHNTVSWYQQALGQGPQFIFQYYREEENGRGNFPPRFSGLQFPNYSSELNVNALELDDSALYLCASSLNTGGGTDTQYFGPGTRLTVL.

The rearrangement links TRBV4-3 to TRBJ1-4; D is unclear. The germline CDR1 and CDR2 sequences are LGHNA and YSLEER. The CDR3 is made up of 16 amino acids. With 0 bases removed from V and 8 bases from J, the gap between germline ends came to 16 bases. DNA for the CDR3: TGCGCCAGCAGCCAAGATCGGGCCCCCTCGGGGGAAAAACTGTTTTTT. It is translated as CASSQDRAPSGEKLFF.

This chain joins TRBV9 and TRBJ2-2; D remains ambiguous. The CDR3 runs to 12 residues. Germline V CDR1 and CDR2: SGDLS, YYNGEE. The ends were cut back, 1 base at V and 7 bases at J, with 5 bases in the middle. The CDR3 loop reads CASSVWLGELFF. DNA for the CDR3: TGTGCCAGCAGCGTATGGCTCGGGGAGCTGTTTTTT.

The chain joins TRBV4-3 to TRBJ2-7; 9 nucleotides match TRBD2. The ends lost 1 base at V and 5 bases at J; junction bases unmatched: 3. Germline V gene lookup returns CDR1 LGHNA and CDR2 YSLEER. The CDR3 covers 14 residues. CDR3 DNA: TGCGCCAGCAGCCAAGGGCGGGGGGGGGACGAGCAGTACTTC. Residues: CASSQGRGGDEQYF.

The genes are TRBV7-3 and TRBJ1-1, with D maybe TRBD1 (5 bases). Germline V CDR1 and CDR2: SGHTA, FQGTGA. The V and J ends lost 0 bases and 5 bases respectively, with 10 bases between them. The CDR3 totals 14 residues. The CDR3 nucleotides are TGTGCCAGCAGCTTAACGCCGACAGCTACTGAAGCTTTCTTT. Translating it yields CASSLTPTATEAFF.

This chain joins TRBV7-6 and TRBJ1-5; 7 nucleotides align to TRBD1. CDR3 length: 15 residues. In germline, CDR1 is SGHVS, CDR2 FNYEAQ. With V trimmed by 2 bases and J by 3 bases, 4 bases remained unmatched. The CDR3 nucleotides read TGTGCCAGCAGCTTATATGACAGGGACAATCAGCCCCAGCATTTT. It is translated as CASSLYDRDNQPQHF. Together with reference TRBV7-6 and TRBJ1-5, the CDR3 gives the full variable domain: GAGVSQSPRYKVTKRGQDVALRCDPISGHVSLYWYRQALGQGPEFLTYFNYEAQQDKSGLPNDRFSAERPEGSISTLTIQRTEQRDSAMYRCASSLYDRDNQPQHFGDGTRLSIL.

The rearrangement joins TRBV30 to TRBJ1-2; no reliable D call. Trimming removed 1 base at V and 2 bases at J, with 8 bases between. CDR3 length: 13 residues. Germline lookup yields CDR1 GTSNPN and CDR2 SVGIG (reference sequence). The CDR3 protein is CAWSGGGNYGYTF. Written as DNA, the CDR3 is TGTGCCTGGAGTGGAGGAGGAAACTATGGCTACACCTTC.

The chain links TRBV6-5 to TRBJ1-1; 8 bases are shared with TRBD1. V shed 6 bases and J 9 bases; nucleotides not matched to a gene: 6. Per the germline V gene, CDR1 is MNHEY and CDR2 is SVGAGI. The CDR3 consists of 12 residues. The CDR3 DNA reads TGTGCCAGCAGCCCCGACAGGGGTAAAGCTTTCTTT. It encodes CASSPDRGKAFF.

In this sample, this clone turned up a few times. The V call is TRBV6-5, the J call TRBJ2-2, with TRBD2 as a possible D gene (6 bases). Germline lookup yields CDR1 MNHEY and CDR2 SVGAGI. V was clipped by 6 bases and J by 5 bases, with 16 bases between them. CDR3 length: 15 residues. This CDR3 reads CASRRGGVETGELFF. The CDR3 bases are TGTGCCAGCAGACGAGGAGGGGTTGAAACCGGGGAGCTGTTTTTT.